These 13 T cell receptor beta chains originate from one sample sequenced in a study of high-grade serous ovarian cancer treatment subgroups. The tumor samples were collected prior to definitive surgery or chemotherapy. Clones were sequenced by immunoSEQ multiplex PCR, and TCRdb holds only the in-frame ones, with some missing. Altogether 7,500 to 8,000 clones are present, roughly 66% being singletons, with the ten largest covering 4.5% to 7.5%. Sequenced input: tumor tissue. The source is a human donor with high-grade serous ovarian cancer.

The chain carries TRBV5-4 and TRBJ2-3, with D possibly matching TRBD2 (5 bases). In germline, CDR1 is SGHNT, CDR2 YYREEE (reference sequence). CDR3 length equals 15 residues. With 2 bases removed from V and 3 bases from J, the gap between germline ends came to 13 bases. Written as DNA, the CDR3 is TGTGCCAGCAGCTTTGGCCTAGCTAATACAGATACGCAGTATTTT. This encodes CASSFGLANTDTQYF.

This rearrangement joins TRBV15 to TRBJ2-7, with D perhaps matching TRBD1 or TRBD2 (6 bases each). The CDR3 is 14 residues long. Germline V gene lookup returns CDR1 LNHNV and CDR2 YYDKDF (reference sequence). Trimming removed 0 bases from V and 3 bases from J, with 9 bases in between. The CDR3 region is CATSREGGLYEQYF. The CDR3, as DNA: TGTGCCACCAGCAGAGAAGGGGGACTCTACGAGCAGTACTTC.

The chain joins TRBV6-6 to TRBJ2-1; the D gene could be TRBD1 or TRBD2 (5 bases each). The CDR3 spans 15 residues. The V and J ends lost 4 bases and 9 bases respectively, with 19 bases between them. The germline gives CDR1 MNHNY, CDR2 SVGAGI (reference sequence). The CDR3 DNA follows: TGTGCCAGCAGTTTGGACACGGCTGGTGGGGGTGAGCAGTTCTTC. Translation: CASSLDTAGGGEQFF.

CDR3 sequence reads: CASSGNSNQPQHF. The DNA of the CDR3 is TGTGCCAGCAGTGGTAACAGCAATCAGCCCCAGCATTTT. This chain uses TRBV6-1 with TRBJ1-5; D gene ambiguous. The CDR3 length is 13 residues. V dropped 4 bases and J dropped 1 base, with 5 bases sitting between them. Looked up from germline, CDR1 is MNHNS and CDR2 is SASEGT.

The chain recombines TRBV5-5 with TRBJ2-3, with D possibly called TRBD1 or TRBD2 (5 bases each). Germline CDR1 and CDR2: SGHKS and YYEKEE (reference sequence). The ends were cut back, 4 bases at V and 2 bases at J, with 11 bases in the middle. There are 14 residues in the CDR3. The CDR3 loop reads CASSLGPNTDTQYF. In DNA, the CDR3 is TGTGCCAGCAGCCTGGGACCTAACACAGATACGCAGTATTTT.

This clone was seen more than once but under ten times. This rearrangement joins TRBV19 to TRBJ2-1; D possibly corresponds to TRBD2 (6 bases). With 7 bases removed from V and 7 bases from J, the gap between germline ends came to 11 bases. Germline CDR1 is LNHDA and CDR2 is SQIVND (reference sequence). The CDR3 length is 12 residues. CDR3 DNA sequence: TGTGCCAGTACTCTCGGGGGAAATGAGCAGTTCTTC. It yields the protein CASTLGGNEQFF.

The chain carries TRBV4-3 and TRBJ2-1, with TRBD1 identical over 8 bases. Trimming removed 0 bases from V and 7 bases from J; junction bases left unmatched: 8. The CDR3 is 16 residues long. CDR1 is LGHNA and CDR2 is YSLEER in the germline V gene. CDR3 bases: TGCGCCAGCAGCCAAGATTCGACCCGACAGGGGAATGAGCAGTTCTTC. Its protein is CASSQDSTRQGNEQFF.

The CDR3 region has the DNA TGCGCCAGCAGCTTAAGGGGACCCAAGAGGAACAATGAGCAGTTCTTC. This encodes CASSLRGPKRNNEQFF. The J gene is TRBJ2-1, the V gene TRBV5-1; D may be TRBD1 or TRBD2 (5 bases each). The ends were cut back, 2 bases at V and 5 bases at J, with 17 bases in the middle. The germline V gene encodes CDR1 SGHRS and CDR2 YFSETQ. The CDR3 loop spans 16 amino acids. Based on the CDR3 plus reference TRBV5-1 and TRBJ2-1, the full variable domain is KAGVTQTPRYLIKTRGQQVTLSCSPISGHRSVSWYQQTPGQGLQFLFEYFSETQRNKGNFPGRFSGRQFSNSRSEMNVSTLELGDSALYLCASSLRGPKRNNEQFFGPGTRLTVL.

The chain recombines TRBV6-5 with TRBJ2-1; D could derive from TRBD1 or TRBD2 (5 bases each). Germline assignment: CDR1 MNHEY and CDR2 SVGAGI. V was trimmed by 0 bases and J by 9 bases, leaving 12 bases between them. The length of the CDR3 is 14 residues. CDR3 sequence: CASSYSRGELEQFF. CDR3 nucleotides: TGTGCCAGCAGTTACTCGAGAGGGGAGCTTGAGCAGTTCTTC.

This sequence joins TRBV6-5 and TRBJ2-7; D possibly corresponds to TRBD1 (6 bases). The germline V gene encodes CDR1 MNHEY and CDR2 SVGAGI. The ends were cut back, 5 bases at V and 2 bases at J, with 13 bases in the middle. This CDR3 spans 14 amino acids. CDR3 nucleotides: TGTGCCAGCAGTAGAGACAGGTCCACCTACGAGCAGTACTTC. This sequence encodes CASSRDRSTYEQYF.

By share of the sample, this clone is medium-sized. The V and J genes are TRBV5-4 and TRBJ1-1; no clear D gene. Trimming stripped 0 bases from V and 2 bases from J, with 8 bases between. This CDR3 region has 14 residues. The germline V gene encodes CDR1 SGHNT and CDR2 YYREEE (reference sequence). The chain's CDR3 is CASSLVAANTEAFF. The DNA of the CDR3 is TGTGCCAGCAGCTTGGTTGCAGCAAACACTGAAGCTTTCTTT.

By share, this clone counts as medium-sized. The CDR3 reads CASSLGDEAFF. CDR3 DNA: TGTGCCAGCAGCTTAGGGGATGAAGCTTTCTTT. This sequence joins TRBV7-6 and TRBJ1-1; D unclear. The CDR3 spans 11 residues. Trimming took off 1 base at V and 7 bases at J, with 4 bases between the two ends. Germline V gene sequence: CDR1 SGHVS, CDR2 FNYEAQ.

The chain recombines TRBV27 with TRBJ2-7; D is possibly TRBD2 (6 bases). Germline CDR1 MNHEY, CDR2 SMNVEV (reference sequence). The length of the CDR3 is 14 residues. Trimming pared 1 base from V and 6 bases from J, leaving 13 bases between. This chain's CDR3 is CASSLWAAGGEQYF. The DNA of the CDR3 is TGTGCCAGCAGTTTATGGGCGGCCGGGGGCGAGCAGTACTTC.